This T cell receptor (beta chain) was captured in a study of cytomegalovirus exposure and HLA in healthy donors. Amplification used 60 Vbeta primers and 13 Jbeta primers. The assay was immunoSEQ multiplex PCR, and TCRdb's table has in-frame clones only and misses some. Of roughly 250,000 clones in the sample, about 80% were seen once. Overall study findings and caveats: Rare sequences made up most TCRs, while some public TCRs were found in many donors.

In the case of this clone: What it recognizes is unknown.

Material: PBMCs. The sequence was obtained from a girl aged 2 to 9 in good health and CMV-seronegative.

The CDR3 reads CASSPGQGSSLHF. In DNA form, the CDR3 reads TGCGCCAGCAGCCCCGGACAGGGGAGTTCCCTCCACTTT. The chain is built from TRBV5-1 and TRBJ1-6, with 9 bases fitting TRBD1. V trimming: 4 bases; J trimming: 14 bases; junction bases outside the gene matches: 7. CDR1 is SGHRS, CDR2 YFSETQ, per germline. The CDR3 length is 13 residues.